This T cell receptor beta chain was identified during a study of PD-L1 blockade in urothelial cancer. Study-wide context: Men with urothelial cancer arising in the bladder made up about 90% of the roughly 30 patients.

Measured with immunoSEQ multiplex PCR; TCRdb has only the in-frame clones, and not every one. The sample holds 120,000 or so clones, approximately 85% seen once. The CDR3 has 17 amino acids. The V and J ends lost 0 bases and 2 bases respectively, with 15 bases between them. Germline-derived CDR1 and CDR2 are SGHRS and YFSETQ. Time point described: peripheral blood 6 weeks after treatment start. The source is a man aged 45 to 65 with urothelial cancer. The source was PBMCs, collected around atezolizumab (anti-PD-L1) treatment. The chain couples TRBV5-1 to TRBJ2-1; D is perhaps TRBD2 (6 bases). DNA for the CDR3: TGCGCCAGCAGCTTGGAAGGCGGGACGAGCGCCTACAATGAGCAGTTCTTC. Its protein is CASSLEGGTSAYNEQFF.